This TCR beta chain was found in a study of CD8+ T cells in alopecia areata. Whole-study context: Treated patients' severity was scored by percentage of affected scalp area.

Treatment in this sample: oral pan-JAK inhibitor, 5-10 mg twice daily. TCR sequencing used cDNA made by reverse transcription of extracted RNA. Only in-frame clones appear in the TCRdb table, and some are missing; sequencing was by immunoSEQ multiplex PCR. The sample carries 35,000 to 45,000 clones, roughly 92% recorded once. CDR3 size: 14 residues. V lost 5 bases and J lost 7, with 15 bases in between. Germline V CDR1 and CDR2: MDHEN, SYDVKM. This clonotype was sampled from a human donor with alopecia areata. The starting material was CD8+ T cells sorted from blood, obtained at week 24, from a patient treated with tofacitinib. J is TRBJ2-1 and V is TRBV28, with D perhaps given as TRBD1 or TRBD2 (5 bases each). CDR3 sequence (DNA): TGTGCCAGCAGTCCCCGGGACCCTAGGAATGAGCAGTTCTTC. This codes for CASSPRDPRNEQFF. The variable domain in full, with the rest retrieved from reference TRBV28 and TRBJ2-1, is DVKVTQSSRYLVKRTGEKVFLECVQDMDHENMFWYRQDPGLGLRLIYFSYDVKMKEKGDIPEGYSVSREKKERFSLILESASTNQTSMYLCASSPRDPRNEQFFGPGTRLTVL.